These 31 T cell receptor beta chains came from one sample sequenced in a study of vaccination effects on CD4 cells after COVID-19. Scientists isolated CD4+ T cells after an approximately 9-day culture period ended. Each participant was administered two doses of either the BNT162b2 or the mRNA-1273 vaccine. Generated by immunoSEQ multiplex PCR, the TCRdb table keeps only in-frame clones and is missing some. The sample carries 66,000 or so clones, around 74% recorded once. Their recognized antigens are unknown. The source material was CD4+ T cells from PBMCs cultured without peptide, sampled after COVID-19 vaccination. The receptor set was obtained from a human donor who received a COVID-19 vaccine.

CDR3 sequence (DNA): TGTGCCAGATCCCGGGACCCTTATTTACCGTACGGCTATGGCTACACCTTC. The encoded protein is CARSRDPYLPYGYGYTF. The J gene is TRBJ1-2, the V gene TRBV28; TRBD1 might be the D (5 bases). The ends were cut back, 9 bases at V and 4 bases at J, with 27 bases in the middle. CDR1 and CDR2 (germline): MDHEN, SYDVKM. The CDR3 covers 17 residues.

Here the CDR3 reads CATSSRGDDYGYTF. CDR3 bases: TGTGCCACCAGCAGTCGAGGGGATGACTATGGCTACACCTTC. The chain combines TRBV15 with TRBJ1-2, with TRBD1 as a possible D gene (5 bases). CDR1 LNHNV and CDR2 YYDKDF come from the germline V gene (reference sequence). The CDR3 has 14 residues. The V end was cut by 3 bases, the J end by 3 bases, with 11 bases between.

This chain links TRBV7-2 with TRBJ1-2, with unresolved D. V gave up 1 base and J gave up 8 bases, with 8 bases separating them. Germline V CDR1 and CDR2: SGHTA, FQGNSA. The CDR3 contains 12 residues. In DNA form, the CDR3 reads TGTGCCAGCAGCTTAGATAGGGCGGGCTACACCTTC. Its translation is CASSLDRAGYTF.

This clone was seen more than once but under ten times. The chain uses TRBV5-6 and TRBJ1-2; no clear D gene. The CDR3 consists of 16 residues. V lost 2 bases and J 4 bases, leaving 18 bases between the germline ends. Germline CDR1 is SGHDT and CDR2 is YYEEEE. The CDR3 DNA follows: TGTGCCAGCAGCTTTTGGGGAGGCCTTAGCCTCTATGGCTACACCTTC. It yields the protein CASSFWGGLSLYGYTF.

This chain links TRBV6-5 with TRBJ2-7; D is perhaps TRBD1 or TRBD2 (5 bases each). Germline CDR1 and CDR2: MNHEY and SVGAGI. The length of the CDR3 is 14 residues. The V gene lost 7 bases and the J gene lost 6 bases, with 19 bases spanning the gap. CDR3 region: CASTAVGTQGEQYV. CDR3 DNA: TGTGCCAGCACCGCCGTAGGGACCCAGGGCGAGCAGTACGTC.

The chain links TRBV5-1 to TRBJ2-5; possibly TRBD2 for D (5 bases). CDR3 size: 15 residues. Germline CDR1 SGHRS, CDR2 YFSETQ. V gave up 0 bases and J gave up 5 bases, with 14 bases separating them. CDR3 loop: CASSLGTLSGETQYF. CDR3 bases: TGCGCCAGCAGCTTGGGTACTTTGTCGGGGGAGACCCAGTACTTC.

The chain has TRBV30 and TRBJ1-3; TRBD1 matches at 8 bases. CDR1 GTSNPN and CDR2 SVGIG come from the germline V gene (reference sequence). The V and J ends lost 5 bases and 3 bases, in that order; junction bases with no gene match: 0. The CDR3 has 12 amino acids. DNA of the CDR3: TGTGCCTGGGGACAGGGTGGAAACACCATATATTTT. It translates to CAWGQGGNTIYF. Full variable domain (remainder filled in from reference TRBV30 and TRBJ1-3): SQTIHQWPATLVQPVGSPLSLECTVEGTSNPNLYWYRQAAGRGLQLLFYSVGIGQISSEVPQNLSASRPQDRQFILSSKKLLLSDSGFYLCAWGQGGNTIYFGEGSWLTVV.

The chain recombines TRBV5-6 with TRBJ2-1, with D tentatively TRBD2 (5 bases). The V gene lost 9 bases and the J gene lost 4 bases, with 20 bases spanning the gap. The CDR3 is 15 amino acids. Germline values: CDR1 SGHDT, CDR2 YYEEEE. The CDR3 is CATGPSRTGYNEQFF. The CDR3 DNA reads TGTGCCACCGGCCCTTCCAGGACTGGGTACAATGAGCAGTTCTTC.

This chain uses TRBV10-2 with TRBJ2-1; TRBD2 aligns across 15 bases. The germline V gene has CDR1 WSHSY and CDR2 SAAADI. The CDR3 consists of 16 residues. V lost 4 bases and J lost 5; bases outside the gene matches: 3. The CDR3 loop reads CASSGGLAGGNNEQFF. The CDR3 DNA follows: TGCGCCAGCAGTGGGGGACTAGCGGGGGGAAACAATGAGCAGTTCTTC.

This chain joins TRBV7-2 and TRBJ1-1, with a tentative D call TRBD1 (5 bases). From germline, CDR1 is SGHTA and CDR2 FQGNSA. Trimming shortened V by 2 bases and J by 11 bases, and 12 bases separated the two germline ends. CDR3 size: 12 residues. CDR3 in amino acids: CASSLQRQRAFF. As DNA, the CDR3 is TGTGCCAGCAGCTTACAACGACAGAGGGCTTTCTTT.

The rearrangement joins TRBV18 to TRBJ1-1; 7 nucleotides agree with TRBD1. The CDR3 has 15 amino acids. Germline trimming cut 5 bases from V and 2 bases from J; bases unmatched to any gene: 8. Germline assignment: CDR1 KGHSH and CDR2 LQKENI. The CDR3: CASSTQGGGNTEAFF. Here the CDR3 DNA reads TGTGCCAGCTCAACCCAGGGGGGGGGAAACACTGAAGCTTTCTTT.

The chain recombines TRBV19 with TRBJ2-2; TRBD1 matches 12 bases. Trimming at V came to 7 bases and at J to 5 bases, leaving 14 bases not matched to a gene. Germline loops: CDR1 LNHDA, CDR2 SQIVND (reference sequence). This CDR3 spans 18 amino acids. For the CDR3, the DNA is TGTGCCAGTACCAAAACCCGGGACAGGGGGCATCTAACCGGGGAGCTGTTTTTT. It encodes CASTKTRDRGHLTGELFF. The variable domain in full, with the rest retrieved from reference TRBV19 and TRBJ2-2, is DGGITQSPKYLFRKEGQNVTLSCEQNLNHDAMYWYRQDPGQGLRLIYYSQIVNDFQKGDIAEGYSVSREKKESFPLTVTSAQKNPTAFYLCASTKTRDRGHLTGELFFGEGSRLTVL.

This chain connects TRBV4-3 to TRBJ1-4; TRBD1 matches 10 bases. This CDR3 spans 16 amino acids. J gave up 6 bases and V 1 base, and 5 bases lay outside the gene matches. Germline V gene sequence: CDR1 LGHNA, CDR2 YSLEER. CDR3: CASSQGAGTGDEKLFF. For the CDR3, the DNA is TGCGCCAGCAGCCAAGGGGCCGGGACAGGGGATGAAAAACTGTTTTTT.

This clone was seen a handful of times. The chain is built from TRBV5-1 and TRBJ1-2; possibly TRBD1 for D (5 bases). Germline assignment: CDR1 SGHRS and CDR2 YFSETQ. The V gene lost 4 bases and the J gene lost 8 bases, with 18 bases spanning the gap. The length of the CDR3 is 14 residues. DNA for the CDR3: TGCGCCAGCAGCCCCCGGGACCGCTCTGGAGGCTACACCTTC. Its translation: CASSPRDRSGGYTF.

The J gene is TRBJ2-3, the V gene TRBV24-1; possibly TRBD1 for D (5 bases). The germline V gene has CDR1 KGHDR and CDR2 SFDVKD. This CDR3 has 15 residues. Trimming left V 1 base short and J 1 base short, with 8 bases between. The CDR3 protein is CATSDFGAGTDTQYF. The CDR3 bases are TGTGCCACCAGTGATTTTGGGGCAGGCACAGATACGCAGTATTTT.

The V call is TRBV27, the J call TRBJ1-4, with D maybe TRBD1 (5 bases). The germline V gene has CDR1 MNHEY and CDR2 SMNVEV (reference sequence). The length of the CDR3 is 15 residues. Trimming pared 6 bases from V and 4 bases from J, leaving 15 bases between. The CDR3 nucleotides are TGTGCCAGCAGGGGATGGCAGGGTAATAATGAAAAACTGTTTTTT. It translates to CASRGWQGNNEKLFF.

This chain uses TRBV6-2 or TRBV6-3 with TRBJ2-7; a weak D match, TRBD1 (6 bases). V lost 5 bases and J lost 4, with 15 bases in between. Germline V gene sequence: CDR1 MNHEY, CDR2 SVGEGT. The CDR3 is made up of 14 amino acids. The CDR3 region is CASSVYREGYEQYV. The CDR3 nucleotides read TGTGCCAGCAGTGTTTACAGGGAAGGGTACGAGCAGTACGTC.

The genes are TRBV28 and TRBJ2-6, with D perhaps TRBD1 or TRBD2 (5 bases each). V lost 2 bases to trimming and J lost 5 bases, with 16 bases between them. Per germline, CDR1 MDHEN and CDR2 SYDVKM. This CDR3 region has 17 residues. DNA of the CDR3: TGTGCCAGCAGTTTAAGTAGAGTCGGGACCTGGGCCAACGTCCTGACTTTC. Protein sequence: CASSLSRVGTWANVLTF.

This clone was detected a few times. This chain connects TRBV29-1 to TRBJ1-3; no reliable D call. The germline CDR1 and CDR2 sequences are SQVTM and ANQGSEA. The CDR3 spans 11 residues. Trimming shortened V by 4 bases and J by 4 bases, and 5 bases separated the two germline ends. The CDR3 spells CSVVRGNTIYF. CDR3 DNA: TGCAGCGTTGTTCGGGGAAACACCATATATTTT.

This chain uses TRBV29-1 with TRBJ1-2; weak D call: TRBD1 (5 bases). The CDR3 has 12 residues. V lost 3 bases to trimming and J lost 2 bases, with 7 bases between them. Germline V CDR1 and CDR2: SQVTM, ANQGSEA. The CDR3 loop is CSVETDNYGYTF. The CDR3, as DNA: TGCAGCGTTGAGACAGACAACTATGGCTACACCTTC. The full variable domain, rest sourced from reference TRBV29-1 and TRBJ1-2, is SAVISQKPSRDICQRGTSLTIQCQVDSQVTMMFWYRQQPGQSLTLIATANQGSEATYESGFVIDKFPISRPNLTFSTLTVSNMSPEDSSIYLCSVETDNYGYTFGSGTRLTVV.

The CDR3 DNA reads TGTGCCACCACGCCAAGACGGGACGGCAATCAGCCCCAGCATTTT. The encoded protein is CATTPRRDGNQPQHF. The V and J genes are TRBV19 and TRBJ1-5; D might be TRBD1 (5 bases). The V gene's germline CDR1 is LNHDA and CDR2 SQIVND (reference sequence). CDR3 length: 15 amino acids. V lost 10 bases and J lost 2, with 18 bases in between.

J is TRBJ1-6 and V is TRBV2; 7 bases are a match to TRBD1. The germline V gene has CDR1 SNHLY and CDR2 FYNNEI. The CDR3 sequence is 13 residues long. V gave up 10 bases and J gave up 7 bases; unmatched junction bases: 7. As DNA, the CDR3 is TGTGCCATGTCGGGACAGTTAAATTCACCCCTCCACTTT. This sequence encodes CAMSGQLNSPLHF.

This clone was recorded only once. CDR3 nucleotide sequence: TGTGCCAGCAGCGCGGGACAGGGTGGAGGGCAGCCCCAGCATTTT. Translated: CASSAGQGGGQPQHF. The chain uses TRBV9 and TRBJ1-5; 9 bases line up with TRBD1. Germline V lookup: CDR1 SGDLS, CDR2 YYNGEE. The V segment lost 3 bases and the J segment 7 bases; nucleotides outside the gene matches: 8. The CDR3 loop spans 15 amino acids.

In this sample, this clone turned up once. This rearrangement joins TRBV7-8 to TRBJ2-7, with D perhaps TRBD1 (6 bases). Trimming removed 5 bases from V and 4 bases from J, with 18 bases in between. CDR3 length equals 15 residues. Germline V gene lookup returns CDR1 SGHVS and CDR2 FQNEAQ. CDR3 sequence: CASSRQGRLSYEQYV. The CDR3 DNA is TGTGCCAGCAGCCGGCAGGGGCGCCTTTCTTACGAGCAGTACGTC.

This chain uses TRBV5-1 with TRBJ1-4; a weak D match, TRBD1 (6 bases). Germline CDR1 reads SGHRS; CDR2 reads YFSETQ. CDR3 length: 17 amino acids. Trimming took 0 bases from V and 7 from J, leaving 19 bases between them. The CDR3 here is CASSLVPGQSGREKLFF. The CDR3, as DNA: TGCGCCAGCAGCTTGGTCCCGGGACAATCCGGACGTGAAAAACTGTTTTTT.

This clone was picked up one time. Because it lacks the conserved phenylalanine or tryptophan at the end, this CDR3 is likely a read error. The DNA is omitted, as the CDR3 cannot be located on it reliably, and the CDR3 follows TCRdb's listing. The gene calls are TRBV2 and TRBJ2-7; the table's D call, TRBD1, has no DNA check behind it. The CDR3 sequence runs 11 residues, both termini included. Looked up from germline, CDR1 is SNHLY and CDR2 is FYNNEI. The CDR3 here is CASRADSENPI.

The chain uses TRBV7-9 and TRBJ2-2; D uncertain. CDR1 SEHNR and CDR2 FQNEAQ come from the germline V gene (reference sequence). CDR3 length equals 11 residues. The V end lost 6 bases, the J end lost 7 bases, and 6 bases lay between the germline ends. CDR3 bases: TGTGCCAGCAGTTCTTACGGGGAGCTGTTTTTT. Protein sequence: CASSSYGELFF.

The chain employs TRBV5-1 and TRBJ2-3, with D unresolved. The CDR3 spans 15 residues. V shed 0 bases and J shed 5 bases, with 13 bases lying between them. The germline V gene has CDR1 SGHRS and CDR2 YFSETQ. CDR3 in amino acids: CASSLGSSSQDTQYF. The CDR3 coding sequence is TGCGCCAGCAGCTTGGGATCAAGTTCCCAAGATACGCAGTATTTT.

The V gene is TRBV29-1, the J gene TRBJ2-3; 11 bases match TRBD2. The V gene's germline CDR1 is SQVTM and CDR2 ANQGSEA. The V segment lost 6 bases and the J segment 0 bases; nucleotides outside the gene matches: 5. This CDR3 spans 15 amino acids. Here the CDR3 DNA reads TGCAGCGTGGAGACTAGCGGGGCAAGCACAGATACGCAGTATTTT. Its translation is CSVETSGASTDTQYF.

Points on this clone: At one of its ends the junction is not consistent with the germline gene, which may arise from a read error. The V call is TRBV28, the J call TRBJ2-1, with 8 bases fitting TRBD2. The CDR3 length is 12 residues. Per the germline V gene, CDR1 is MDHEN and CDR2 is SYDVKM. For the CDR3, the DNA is TGTGCCAGCAGTTTAACGACGGGACTAGAAATCTTC. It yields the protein CASSLTTGLEIF.

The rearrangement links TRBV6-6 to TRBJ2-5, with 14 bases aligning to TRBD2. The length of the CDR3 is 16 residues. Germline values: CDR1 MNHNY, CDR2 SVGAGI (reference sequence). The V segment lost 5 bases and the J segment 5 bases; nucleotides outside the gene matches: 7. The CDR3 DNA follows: TGTGCCAGCAGTCGACTAGCGGGGGGGCCGGGGGAGACCCAGTACTTC. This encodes CASSRLAGGPGETQYF.